Listed here are 26 T cell receptor beta chains from one sample, sequenced in a study of Graves' ophthalmopathy and Graves' hyperthyroidism. Amplification from RNA transcripts yielded the TCR beta CDR3 regions. First-round RT-PCR relied on HTBI primers, and a second-round multiplex PCR came next. TCRdb re-derived calls from the multiplex PCR reads in MiXCR, one entry per CDR3 protein. The sample yields 340,000 or so distinct CDR3 sequences, about a sixth seen once. The source material was peripheral blood. The receptors come from an adult man with Graves' ophthalmopathy.

This clonotype was counted once. The V and J genes are TRBV6-1 and TRBJ1-5; D is ambiguous. The CDR3 is made up of 17 amino acids. Trimming removed 1 base from V and 2 bases from J, with 15 bases in between. Germline values: CDR1 MNHNS, CDR2 SASEGT. The CDR3 protein is CASSEGDIPRGNQPQHF. CDR3 in DNA: TGTGCCAGCAGTGAAGGTGATATCCCTCGGGGCAATCAGCCCCAGCATTTT.

This clonotype was picked up many times. The chain links TRBV6-2 or TRBV6-3 to TRBJ2-2; 8 bases line up with TRBD2. V was clipped by 6 bases and J by 1 base; unmatched bases: 7. Germline CDR1 MNHEY, CDR2 SVGEGT. The length of the CDR3 is 16 residues. The DNA for the CDR3 is TGTGCCAGCAGCCTCCCCGGGGGGGGGAACACCGGGGAGCTGTTTTTT. It translates to CASSLPGGGNTGELFF.

This chain uses TRBV12-3 or TRBV12-4 with TRBJ1-3, with D tentatively TRBD1 (5 bases). V was shortened by 5 bases and J by 0 bases, with 11 bases between the two germline ends. The CDR3 extends over 15 amino acids. The CDR3 is CASSRAGSSGNTIYF. The CDR3 coding sequence is TGTGCCAGCAGTCGAGCAGGGTCCTCTGGAAACACCATATATTTT.

This clonotype was seen at least ten times. The genes are TRBV6-1 and TRBJ1-3; 8 bases are a match to TRBD1. The germline V gene encodes CDR1 MNHNS and CDR2 SASEGT. The CDR3 extends over 15 amino acids. The ends lost 5 bases at V and 5 bases at J; junction bases unmatched: 8. The CDR3 loop is CASSPWQGARNTIYF. The CDR3 bases are TGTGCCAGCAGTCCCTGGCAGGGGGCAAGAAACACCATATATTTT.

The table lists this clonotype with many counts. The rearrangement joins TRBV18 to TRBJ1-1, with D tentatively TRBD1 (6 bases). The germline V gene encodes CDR1 KGHSH and CDR2 LQKENI. Deletions cut 6 bases from V and 7 bases from J, with 12 bases between. The CDR3 totals 12 residues. CDR3 protein: CASSPTGGEAFF. The CDR3 DNA follows: TGTGCCAGCTCGCCGACAGGTGGTGAAGCTTTCTTT.

This clonotype was observed a few times. This may be a read error: a much more frequent sequence differs by one nucleotide. This sequence joins TRBV11-2 and TRBJ2-7; 10 bases are a match to TRBD2. Per the germline V gene, CDR1 is SGHAT and CDR2 is FQNNGV. The CDR3 contains 15 residues. The CDR3 loop is CVSSSTPGLAFEQYF. Written as DNA, the CDR3 is TGTGTCAGCAGCTCCACCCCGGGACTAGCGTTCGAGCAGTACTTC.

This clonotype was picked up many times. This rearrangement joins TRBV20-1 to TRBJ2-4; D is perhaps TRBD2 (6 bases). CDR1 is DFQATT and CDR2 is SNEGSKA in the germline V gene (reference sequence). This CDR3 is 15 amino acids long. Trimming left V 4 bases short and J 6 bases short, with 19 bases between. CDR3 DNA: TGCAGTGCTAACCCAGTTAGTCGGGGGACAAACATTCAGTACTTC. Protein: CSANPVSRGTNIQYF.

The genes are TRBV12-3 or TRBV12-4 and TRBJ1-5, with 8 bases fitting TRBD1. V dropped 6 bases and J dropped 4; count of bases not matched to a gene: 8. The CDR3 sequence is 15 residues long. The CDR3 region is CASRAGTGGNQPQHF. DNA for the CDR3: TGTGCCAGCAGAGCCGGGACAGGTGGTAATCAGCCCCAGCATTTT.

This clonotype was recorded many times. The chain is built from TRBV4-1 and TRBJ1-1; no definite D call. Germline V gene data show CDR1 as MGHRA and CDR2 as YSYEKL. V was cut by 5 bases and J by 1 base, with 11 bases left in between. This CDR3 has 14 residues. Written as DNA, the CDR3 is TGCGCCAGCAGCTCTGTATTATGGAACACTGAAGCTTTCTTT. Encoded protein: CASSSVLWNTEAFF.

The chain has TRBV18 and TRBJ2-6; D uncertain. CDR3 size: 15 residues. V was trimmed by 1 base and J by 0 bases, leaving 4 bases between them. Germline V lookup: CDR1 KGHSH, CDR2 LQKENI. CDR3 nucleotide sequence: TGTGCCAGCTCACCACTAGACTCTGGGGCCAACGTCCTGACTTTC. This codes for CASSPLDSGANVLTF.

This clonotype was counted many times. The CDR3 DNA sequence: TGTGCCAGCAACCACCTCAGAGGAACAGGAGAGACCCAGTACTTC. Amino acids: CASNHLRGTGETQYF. The chain links TRBV6-1 to TRBJ2-5, with a weak D call TRBD1 (5 bases). V lost 7 bases to trimming and J lost 4 bases, with 19 bases between them. Germline V gene sequence: CDR1 MNHNS, CDR2 SASEGT. The CDR3 totals 15 residues.

This clonotype has at least ten counts. The chain uses TRBV20-1 and TRBJ1-5; D ambiguous. CDR3 size: 14 residues. In germline, CDR1 is DFQATT, CDR2 SNEGSKA (reference sequence). Deletions cut 3 bases from V and 0 bases from J, with 9 bases between. CDR3 loop: CSASYGHSNQPQHF. CDR3 bases: TGCAGTGCTAGTTACGGTCATAGCAATCAGCCCCAGCATTTT.

This clonotype has at least ten counts. This sequence joins TRBV6-2 or TRBV6-3 and TRBJ1-5; 9 bases agree with TRBD1. V was clipped by 5 bases and J by 7 bases; unmatched bases: 6. The CDR3 extends over 14 amino acids. Looked up from germline, CDR1 is MNHEY and CDR2 is SVGEGT. The CDR3, as DNA: TGTGCCAGCAGTGATACAGGGGGCAGACAGCCCCAGCATTTT. It specifies CASSDTGGRQPQHF.

This rearrangement joins TRBV6-5 to TRBJ1-1; D remains unclear. The V and J ends lost 2 bases and 3 bases respectively, with 19 bases between them. The CDR3 covers 17 residues. Germline V CDR1 and CDR2: MNHEY, SVGAGI. The CDR3 protein is CASSYLPLDSTYTEAFF. The DNA of the CDR3 is TGTGCCAGCAGTTACCTACCTCTGGATTCCACCTACACTGAAGCTTTCTTT.

This chain uses TRBV12-3 or TRBV12-4 with TRBJ2-7; D may be TRBD1 (6 bases). This CDR3 is 14 amino acids long. The V end lost 6 bases, the J end lost 8 bases, and 20 bases lay between the germline ends. CDR3 protein: CASRSGAPGPKQYF. CDR3 DNA sequence: TGTGCCAGCAGATCAGGGGCCCCCGGGCCCAAGCAGTACTTC.

A few counts support this clonotype. The genes are TRBV7-2 and TRBJ2-2; D unclear. Between the trimmed V and J ends, which lost 0 bases and 2 bases, there was a span of 7 bases. The CDR3 extends over 15 amino acids. Germline values: CDR1 SGHTA, CDR2 FQGNSA. This CDR3 reads CASSLATTNTGELFF. In DNA form, the CDR3 reads TGTGCCAGCAGCTTAGCTACAACAAACACCGGGGAGCTGTTTTTT.

This clonotype has at least ten counts. The rearrangement links TRBV7-8 to TRBJ2-2; D is tentatively TRBD1 or TRBD2 (5 bases each). Germline V gene sequence: CDR1 SGHVS, CDR2 FQNEAQ. The V and J ends lost 3 bases and 2 bases respectively, with 10 bases between them. The CDR3 contains 15 residues. The CDR3 DNA reads as TGTGCCAGCAGCTTCAGAGGGGTTAACACCGGGGAGCTGTTTTTT. Translating gives CASSFRGVNTGELFF.

This clonotype was seen many times. The chain uses TRBV30 and TRBJ1-2; possibly TRBD1 for D (6 bases). Germline CDR1 reads GTSNPN; CDR2 reads SVGIG (reference sequence). The CDR3 is made up of 14 amino acids. V was clipped by 2 bases and J by 1 base, with 11 bases between them. The CDR3 is CAWSIQGFNYGYTF. The CDR3 bases are TGTGCCTGGAGTATACAGGGATTTAACTATGGCTACACCTTC. Combining the CDR3 with reference TRBV30 and TRBJ1-2 gives the whole variable domain SQTIHQWPATLVQPVGSPLSLECTVEGTSNPNLYWYRQAAGRGLQLLFYSVGIGQISSEVPQNLSASRPQDRQFILSSKKLLLSDSGFYLCAWSIQGFNYGYTFGSGTRLTVV.

In DNA, the CDR3 is TGTGCCAGTGAGCAGGGACAGGGATTTCGCCAGCCCCAGCATTTT. This encodes CASEQGQGFRQPQHF. The chain is built from TRBV19 and TRBJ1-5; 9 nucleotides match TRBD1. From germline, CDR1 is LNHDA and CDR2 SQIVND (reference sequence). V shed 8 bases and J 7 bases; nucleotides not matched to a gene: 12. CDR3 length: 15 residues.

J is TRBJ1-1 and V is TRBV6-1; possible D gene TRBD1, 5 bases. This CDR3 comprises 15 residues. V dropped 4 bases and J dropped 3 bases, with 15 bases sitting between them. The germline V gene encodes CDR1 MNHNS and CDR2 SASEGT. The CDR3 spells CASSGQKALDTEAFF. The CDR3 nucleotides read TGTGCCAGCAGTGGACAGAAGGCTCTTGACACTGAAGCTTTCTTT.

The chain joins TRBV6-1 to TRBJ2-2, with a possible D match to TRBD2 (5 bases). In germline, CDR1 is MNHNS, CDR2 SASEGT. This CDR3 region has 13 residues. V shed 2 bases and J shed 6 bases, with 7 bases lying between them. CDR3 nucleotide sequence: TGTGCCAGCAGTGAACGACTATCCGGGGAGCTGTTTTTT. It codes for CASSERLSGELFF.

The CDR3 loop is CASSFTSAGSRTYEQYF. The CDR3 coding sequence is TGTGCCAGCAGTTTCACCTCCGCAGGTTCTCGAACCTACGAGCAGTACTTC. The chain uses TRBV28 and TRBJ2-7; D gene ambiguous. V was cut by 3 bases and J by 2 bases, with 20 bases left in between. Germline CDR1 is MDHEN and CDR2 is SYDVKM. The CDR3 length is 17 residues. Full variable domain (outside the CDR3, taken from reference TRBV28 and TRBJ2-7): DVKVTQSSRYLVKRTGEKVFLECVQDMDHENMFWYRQDPGLGLRLIYFSYDVKMKEKGDIPEGYSVSREKKERFSLILESASTNQTSMYLCASSFTSAGSRTYEQYFGPGTRLTVT.

This clonotype was observed at least ten times. The rearrangement uses TRBV5-1 and TRBJ2-3; possible D gene TRBD2, 6 bases. CDR1 SGHRS and CDR2 YFSETQ come from the germline V gene. The CDR3 is 14 residues long. V was cut by 1 base and J by 4 bases, with 10 bases left in between. The CDR3 loop is CASSLKSSADTQYF. As DNA, the CDR3 is TGCGCCAGCAGCTTGAAGTCTAGCGCAGATACGCAGTATTTT.

The chain has TRBV6-1 and TRBJ2-5; 7 nucleotides match TRBD2. Trimming removed 4 bases from V and 5 bases from J; junction bases left unmatched: 10. The CDR3 spans 15 residues. Germline V gene sequence: CDR1 MNHNS, CDR2 SASEGT. The CDR3 DNA reads TGTGCCAGCAGTGTGGGGAGGGCCGTGAGGGAGACCCAGTACTTC. Its protein product is CASSVGRAVRETQYF.

In its sample, this clonotype was seen many times. This rearrangement joins TRBV2 to TRBJ1-6; a possible D gene is TRBD1 (5 bases). The CDR3 spans 14 residues. Trimming removed 4 bases from V and 10 bases from J, with 14 bases in between. CDR1 is SNHLY and CDR2 is FYNNEI in the germline V gene. CDR3 sequence (DNA): TGTGCCAGCAGTGGGAGTAGGACAAACTCACCCCTCCACTTT. It encodes CASSGSRTNSPLHF.

This clonotype was seen repeatedly, ten times or more. The J gene is TRBJ1-2, the V gene TRBV12-3 or TRBV12-4, with 8 positions matching TRBD1. The CDR3 length is 13 residues. The V segment lost 6 bases and the J segment 1 base; nucleotides outside the gene matches: 1. Written as DNA, the CDR3 is TGTGCCAGCAGGGGACAGGATAACTATGGCTACACCTTC. Protein: CASRGQDNYGYTF.